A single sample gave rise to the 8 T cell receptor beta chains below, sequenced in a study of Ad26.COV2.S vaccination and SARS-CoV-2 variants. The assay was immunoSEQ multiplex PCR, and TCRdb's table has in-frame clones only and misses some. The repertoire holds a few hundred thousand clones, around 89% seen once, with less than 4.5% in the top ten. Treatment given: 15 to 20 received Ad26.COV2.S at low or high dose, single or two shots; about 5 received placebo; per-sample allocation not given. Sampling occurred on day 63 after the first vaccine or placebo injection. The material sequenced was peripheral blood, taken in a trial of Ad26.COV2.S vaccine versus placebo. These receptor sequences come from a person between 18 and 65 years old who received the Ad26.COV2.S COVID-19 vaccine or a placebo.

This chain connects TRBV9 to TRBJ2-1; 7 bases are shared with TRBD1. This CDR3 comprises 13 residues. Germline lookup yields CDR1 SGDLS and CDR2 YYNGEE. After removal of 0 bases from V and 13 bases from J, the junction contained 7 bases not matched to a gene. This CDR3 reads CASSVVPDRDQFF. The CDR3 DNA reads TGTGCCAGCAGCGTAGTACCCGACAGGGACCAGTTCTTC.

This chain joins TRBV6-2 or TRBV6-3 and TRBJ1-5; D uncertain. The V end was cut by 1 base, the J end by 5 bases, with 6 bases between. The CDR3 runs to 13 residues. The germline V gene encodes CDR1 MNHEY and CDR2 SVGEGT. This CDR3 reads CASSYYEHQPQHF. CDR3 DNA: TGTGCCAGCAGTTACTACGAACATCAGCCCCAGCATTTT.

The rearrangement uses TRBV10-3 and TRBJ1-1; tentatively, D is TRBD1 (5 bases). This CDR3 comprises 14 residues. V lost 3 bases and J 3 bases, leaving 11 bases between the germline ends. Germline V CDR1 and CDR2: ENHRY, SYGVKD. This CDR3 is CAISDWGRDTEAFF. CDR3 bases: TGTGCCATCAGTGACTGGGGCCGCGACACTGAAGCTTTCTTT.

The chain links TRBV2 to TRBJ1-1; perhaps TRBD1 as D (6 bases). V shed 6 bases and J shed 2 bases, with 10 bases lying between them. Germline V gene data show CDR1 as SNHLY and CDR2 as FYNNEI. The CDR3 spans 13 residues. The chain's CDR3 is CASRQGLNTEAFF. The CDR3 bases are TGTGCCAGCAGACAGGGTCTAAACACTGAAGCTTTCTTT.

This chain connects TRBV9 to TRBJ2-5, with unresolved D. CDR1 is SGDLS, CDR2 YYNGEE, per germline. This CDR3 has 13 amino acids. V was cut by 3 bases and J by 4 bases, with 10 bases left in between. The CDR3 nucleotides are TGTGCCAGCAGCGAGGATAATAGAGAGACCCAGTACTTC. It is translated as CASSEDNRETQYF.

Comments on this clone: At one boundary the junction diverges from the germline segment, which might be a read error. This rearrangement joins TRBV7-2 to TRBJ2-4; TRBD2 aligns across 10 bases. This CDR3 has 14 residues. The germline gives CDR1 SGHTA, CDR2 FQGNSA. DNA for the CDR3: TGTGCCAGCAGCCACATATATAGCGGGGGGCCCCCGGACTTC. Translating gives CASSHIYSGGPPDF.

Written as DNA, the CDR3 is TGTGCCAGCAGCCCCTATCGGGACCCCTGGGCCTATGGAAACACCATATATTTT. It encodes CASSPYRDPWAYGNTIYF. The chain is built from TRBV3-1 (or the pseudogene TRBV3-2) and TRBJ1-3; D is possibly TRBD1 (5 bases). The CDR3 loop spans 18 amino acids. V was pared by 4 bases and J by 3 bases, with 22 bases between. Germline-derived CDR1 and CDR2 are LGHDT and YNNKEL (reference sequence).

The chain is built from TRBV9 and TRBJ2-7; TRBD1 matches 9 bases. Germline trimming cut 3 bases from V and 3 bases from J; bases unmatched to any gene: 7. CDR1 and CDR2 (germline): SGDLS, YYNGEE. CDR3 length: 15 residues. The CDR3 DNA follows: TGTGCCAGCAGCGCCGGGACAGGGTTATGCTACGAGCAGTACTTC. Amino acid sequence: CASSAGTGLCYEQYF. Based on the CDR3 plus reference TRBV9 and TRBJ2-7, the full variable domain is DSGVTQTPKHLITATGQRVTLRCSPRSGDLSVYWYQQSLDQGLQFLIQYYNGEERAKGNILERFSAQQFPDLHSELNLSSLELGDSALYFCASSAGTGLCYEQYFGPGTRLTVT.